The 17 T cell receptor beta chains presented below share a single source sample, sequenced in a study of identical twins. Each CDR3 protein is one row after TCRdb ran MiXCR on the 5' RACE reads. The data contain about 530,000 distinct CDR3 sequences, around 20% of them singletons. These data also formed part of another study, on yellow fever vaccine responses in identical twins.

Sequencing used CD4+ T cells sorted from blood. The receptor source for this set is a woman under 30 in good health.

This clonotype was picked up a small number of times. The chain has TRBV6-2 or TRBV6-3 and TRBJ2-7, with D tentatively TRBD1 (5 bases). In germline, CDR1 is MNHEY, CDR2 SVGEGT. V was cut by 3 bases and J by 0 bases, with 12 bases left in between. The CDR3 consists of 15 residues. This CDR3 reads CASSYTRTNSYEQYF. CDR3 in DNA: TGTGCCAGCAGTTATACCAGGACAAACTCCTACGAGCAGTACTTC.

The chain uses TRBV5-1 and TRBJ2-7, with TRBD2 as a possible D gene (5 bases). The CDR3 loop spans 15 amino acids. Looked up from germline, CDR1 is SGHRS and CDR2 is YFSETQ. Trimming stripped 4 bases from V and 0 bases from J, with 14 bases between. The CDR3 sequence: CASSPLSGSSYEQYF. CDR3 nucleotides: TGCGCCAGCAGCCCCTTGAGCGGCAGCTCCTACGAGCAGTACTTC.

This clonotype was found a few times. This sequence joins TRBV20-1 and TRBJ2-1; tentative D call: TRBD2 (5 bases). The CDR3 is 10 amino acids. Trimming took 1 base from V and 10 from J, leaving 5 bases between them. CDR1 and CDR2 from the germline V gene are DFQATT and SNEGSKA (reference sequence). The CDR3 DNA is TGCAGTGCTAGAGGCGGGGAGCAGTTCTTC. As protein: CSARGGEQFF.

The chain combines TRBV28 with TRBJ2-7, with D perhaps matching TRBD1 (5 bases). The germline V and J ends were trimmed by 6 bases and 0 bases, with 6 bases remaining between them. The CDR3 consists of 12 residues. From germline, CDR1 is MDHEN and CDR2 SYDVKM. The CDR3 is CASRTGSYEQYF. DNA of the CDR3: TGTGCCAGCAGAACAGGCTCCTACGAGCAGTACTTC.

In its sample, this clonotype was seen once. This chain joins TRBV7-2 and TRBJ1-1; TRBD1 matches at 8 bases. Trimming removed 5 bases from V and 5 bases from J; junction bases left unmatched: 10. The CDR3 contains 15 residues. Germline V gives CDR1 SGHTA, CDR2 FQGNSA. CDR3 DNA: TGTGCCAGCAGCAACGTGGGGCAGGGGGCAACTGAAGCTTTCTTT. Translation: CASSNVGQGATEAFF.

V gene TRBV20-1 combines with J gene TRBJ1-4; tentative D call: TRBD1 (5 bases). Trimming removed 3 bases at V and 10 bases at J, with 18 bases between. The CDR3 length is 14 residues. Germline CDR1 and CDR2: DFQATT and SNEGSKA (reference sequence). CDR3 DNA sequence: TGCAGTGCTAGTGTGGGGGTTTTCGGTGGAAAACTGTTTTTT. It translates to CSASVGVFGGKLFF.

This clonotype has only a few counts. The rearrangement uses TRBV5-1 and TRBJ2-3, with 8 bases lining up with TRBD2. CDR1 SGHRS and CDR2 YFSETQ come from the germline V gene. V lost 4 bases, J lost 3 bases, and 7 bases stayed unmatched. The CDR3 is made up of 15 amino acids. CDR3: CASSPPGLVTDTQYF. The CDR3 DNA reads TGCGCCAGCAGCCCGCCGGGACTAGTAACAGATACGCAGTATTTT.

The chain couples TRBV20-1 to TRBJ2-5, with D tentatively TRBD1 (6 bases). Germline loops: CDR1 DFQATT, CDR2 SNEGSKA (reference sequence). V lost 6 bases and J lost 5, with 16 bases in between. The CDR3 has 13 residues. This chain's CDR3 is CSASKTGTETQYF. CDR3 DNA: TGCAGTGCCTCCAAAACAGGGACGGAGACCCAGTACTTC.

J is TRBJ2-7 and V is TRBV5-5; the D is unclear. The CDR3 totals 15 residues. V lost 5 bases to trimming and J lost 0 bases, with 15 bases between them. Looked up from germline, CDR1 is SGHKS and CDR2 is YYEKEE (reference sequence). CDR3 coding DNA: TGTGCCAGCAGGGAGCCCGGGCTCCGCTCCTACGAGCAGTACGTC. This translates into CASREPGLRSYEQYV.

This clonotype has a handful of counts. J is TRBJ1-5 and V is TRBV12-3 or TRBV12-4; D gene unclear. V dropped 6 bases and J dropped 7 bases, with 16 bases sitting between them. The CDR3 consists of 14 residues. The chain's CDR3 is CASRTEGAGQPQHF. The CDR3 DNA sequence: TGTGCCAGCAGAACTGAGGGAGCGGGACAGCCCCAGCATTTT.

This clonotype was recorded only once. This chain links TRBV4-1 with TRBJ2-2, with no clear D. This CDR3 spans 15 amino acids. Germline V lookup: CDR1 MGHRA, CDR2 YSYEKL. Trimming pared 1 base from V and 2 bases from J, leaving 8 bases between. The CDR3 reads CASSQVPANTGELFF. CDR3 DNA sequence: TGCGCCAGCAGCCAAGTGCCAGCAAACACCGGGGAGCTGTTTTTT.

The chain links TRBV4-1 to TRBJ2-1, with D unclear. Trimming left V 1 base short and J 1 base short, with 8 bases between. Germline assignment: CDR1 MGHRA and CDR2 YSYEKL. The CDR3 has 15 residues. CDR3 sequence (DNA): TGCGCCAGCAGCCAAGCTGCCGGGTCCTACAATGAGCAGTTCTTC. It is translated as CASSQAAGSYNEQFF.

This clonotype appeared a few times. The rearrangement uses TRBV28 and TRBJ2-7; D is unclear. The germline V and J ends were trimmed by 5 bases and 3 bases, with 11 bases remaining between them. The germline gives CDR1 MDHEN, CDR2 SYDVKM. This CDR3 region has 13 residues. CDR3 nucleotides: TGTGCCAGCAGTAGGGAATGGAGCTACGAGCAGTACTTC. It yields the protein CASSREWSYEQYF.

This clonotype was counted only a few times. The V and J genes are TRBV5-1 and TRBJ2-3; TRBD2 matches at 11 bases. The CDR3 is made up of 16 amino acids. V was clipped by 0 bases and J by 4 bases; unmatched bases: 4. Germline V gene lookup returns CDR1 SGHRS and CDR2 YFSETQ. CDR3 coding DNA: TGCGCCAGCAGCTTGGTTGCTAGCGGGGGGTCAGATACGCAGTATTTT. Translating it yields CASSLVASGGSDTQYF.

This clonotype was counted a single time. This sequence joins TRBV12-3 or TRBV12-4 and TRBJ1-1; the D gene is possibly TRBD1 (5 bases). This CDR3 is built from 15 residues. Trimming removed 3 bases from V and 1 base from J, with 12 bases in between. The chain's CDR3 is CASSFRGVANTEAFF. CDR3 DNA: TGTGCCAGCAGTTTCAGAGGGGTTGCGAACACTGAAGCTTTCTTT.

This clonotype was detected a few times. The chain links TRBV6-1 to TRBJ2-7; 7 bases map to TRBD1. The CDR3 consists of 15 residues. CDR1 is MNHNS, CDR2 SASEGT, per germline. V trimming: 5 bases; J trimming: 0 bases; junction bases outside the gene matches: 7. As DNA, the CDR3 is TGTGCCAGCAGTCCTGGGACAGTAGCCTCCTACGAGCAGTACTTC. Translated, it gives CASSPGTVASYEQYF.

This chain links TRBV12-3 or TRBV12-4 with TRBJ1-5; the D gene is possibly TRBD1 (6 bases). CDR3 length: 13 amino acids. The V and J ends lost 8 bases and 6 bases respectively, with 14 bases between them. The DNA of the CDR3 is TGTGCCAGCGGCAGACAGGCAGGTCAGCCCCAGCATTTT. Amino acids: CASGRQAGQPQHF.